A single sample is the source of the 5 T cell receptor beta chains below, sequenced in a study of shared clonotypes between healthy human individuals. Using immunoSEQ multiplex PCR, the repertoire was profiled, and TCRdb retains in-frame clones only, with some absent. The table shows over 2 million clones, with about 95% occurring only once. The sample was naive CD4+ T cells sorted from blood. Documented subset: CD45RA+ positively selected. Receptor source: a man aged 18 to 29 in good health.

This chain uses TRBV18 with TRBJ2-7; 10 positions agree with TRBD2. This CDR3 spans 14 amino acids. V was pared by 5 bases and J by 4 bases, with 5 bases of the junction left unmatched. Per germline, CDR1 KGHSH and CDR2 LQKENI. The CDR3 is CASSTSGEFYEQYF. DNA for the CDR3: TGTGCCAGCTCAACTAGCGGGGAATTTTACGAGCAGTACTTC.

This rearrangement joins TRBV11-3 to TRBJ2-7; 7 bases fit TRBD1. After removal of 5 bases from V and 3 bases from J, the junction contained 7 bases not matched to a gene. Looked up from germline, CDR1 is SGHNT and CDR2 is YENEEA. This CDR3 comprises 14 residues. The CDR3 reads CASSPDRVSYEQYF. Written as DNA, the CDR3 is TGTGCCAGCAGCCCAGACAGGGTCAGCTACGAGCAGTACTTC.

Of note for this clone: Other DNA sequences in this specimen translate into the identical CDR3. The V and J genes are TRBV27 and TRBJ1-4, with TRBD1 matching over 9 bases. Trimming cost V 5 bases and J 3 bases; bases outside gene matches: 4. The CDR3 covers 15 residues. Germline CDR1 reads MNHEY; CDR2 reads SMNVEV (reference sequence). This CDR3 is CASSTQGAANEKLFF. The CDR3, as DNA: TGTGCCAGCAGTACACAGGGGGCAGCTAATGAAAAACTGTTTTTT.

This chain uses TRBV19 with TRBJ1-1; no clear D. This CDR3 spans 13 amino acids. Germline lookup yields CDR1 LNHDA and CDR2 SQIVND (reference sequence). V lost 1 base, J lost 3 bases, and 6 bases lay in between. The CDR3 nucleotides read TGTGCCAGTAGTATAGGGGATTACACTGAAGCTTTCTTT. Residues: CASSIGDYTEAFF.

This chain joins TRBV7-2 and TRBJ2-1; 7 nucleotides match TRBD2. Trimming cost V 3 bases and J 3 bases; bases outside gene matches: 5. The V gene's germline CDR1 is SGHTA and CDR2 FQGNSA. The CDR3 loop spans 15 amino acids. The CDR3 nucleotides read TGTGCCAGCAGCTTCTCATGGGGGGGCTACAATGAGCAGTTCTTC. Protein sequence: CASSFSWGGYNEQFF.